A selection of T cell receptor beta chains follows, all from one sample in a study of blood T cell repertoires in COVID-19. Data came from immunoSEQ multiplex PCR; TCRdb stores just in-frame clones and leaves some out. In the table there are 230,000 or so clones, 75% to 90% of which are singletons. Sequencing used peripheral blood. The receptors originated from a human donor in a cohort sampled during active COVID-19. CDR3s include the opening cysteine and the closing phenylalanine or tryptophan. A D gene is named only where the DNA matches it firmly. Some rows have no size entry. The others give once, few or many, or a class for an expanded clone.

v_gene	j_gene	abundance	d_gene	CDR3nt	CDR3aa
TRBV27	TRBJ2-6	-	-	TGTGCCAGCAGTTCCCGACCCGGGACACCTGGGGCCAACGTCCTGACTTTC	CASSSRPGTPGANVLTF
TRBV11-3	TRBJ2-1	-	TRBD2	TGTGCCAGCAGCGTGGGACTAGCGCGGAATGAGCAGTTCTTC	CASSVGLARNEQFF
TRBV27	TRBJ2-7	-	-	TGTGCCAGCAGTTTGACCGGGACTTTATCCTACGAGCAGTACTTC	CASSLTGTLSYEQYF
TRBV28	TRBJ1-2	-	TRBD1	TGTGCCAGCAGTTACAGGGGTTACGGCTACACCTTC	CASSYRGYGYTF
TRBV7-6	TRBJ2-5	-	TRBD2	TGTGCCAGCAGCTTACTCGCTAGCGGGAGTGGGGAGACCCAGTACTTC	CASSLLASGSGETQYF
TRBV27	TRBJ2-5	-	TRBD1	TGTGCCAGCAGTTTTGCAGGGGGATTATATCAAGAGACCCAGTACTTC	CASSFAGGLYQETQYF
TRBV30	TRBJ2-1	-	TRBD2	TGTGCCGTTCCTAGCGGGAGCTCCTACAATGAGCAGTTCTTC	CAVPSGSSYNEQFF
TRBV5-1	TRBJ1-1	-	-	TGCGCCAGCAGCGAACAGGGTCTTCGTACTGAAGCTTTCTTT	CASSEQGLRTEAFF
TRBV18	TRBJ1-3	-	-	TGTGCCAGCTCCGGGAACTCTGGAAACACCATATATTTT	CASSGNSGNTIYF
TRBV7-3	TRBJ2-1	-	-	TGTGCCAGCAGCTTAAAACTTGCCAATGAGCAGTTCTTC	CASSLKLANEQFF
TRBV6-5	TRBJ2-7	-	-	TGTGCCAGCAGTTACTCGAAACAGGGGAGGGAGCAGTACTTC	CASSYSKQGREQYF
TRBV27	TRBJ2-7	-	TRBD2	TGTGCCAGCATCTCCCGAAAGACTAGCGGGAGAGGCGAGCAGTACTTC	CASISRKTSGRGEQYF
TRBV28	TRBJ2-7	-	TRBD2	TGTGCCAGCAGTTTAGAAGCGGGAAGGCCCTACGAGCAGTACTTC	CASSLEAGRPYEQYF
TRBV6-5	TRBJ1-3	-	-	TGTGCCAGCAGCCCATCGGGCTCTGGAAACACCATATATTTT	CASSPSGSGNTIYF
TRBV5-1	TRBJ2-2	-	TRBD2	TGCGCCAGCAGCCTAACTAGCGGGGTGAACACCGGGGAGCTGTTTTTT	CASSLTSGVNTGELFF
TRBV11-2	TRBJ2-6	-	-	TGTGCCAGCAGCCCCAGGGTTTCTGGGGCCAACGTCCTGACTTTC	CASSPRVSGANVLTF
TRBV19	TRBJ2-2	-	TRBD2	TGTGCCACCGGACTAGCGGGGGCCGGGGAGCTGTTTTTT	CATGLAGAGELFF
TRBV15	TRBJ2-1	once	-	TGTGCCACCAGCAGAGGAGAGGGGACTCCAGGGCATGAGCAGTTCTTC	CATSRGEGTPGHEQFF
TRBV5-1	TRBJ1-5	-	-	TGCGCCAACCGGGGGGCAAATCAGCCCCAGCATTTT	CANRGANQPQHF
TRBV5-4	TRBJ2-6	-	TRBD2	TGTGCCAGCAGGGCCGGGACTAGCCGTGGGTTTGGGGCCAACGTCCTGACTTTC	CASRAGTSRGFGANVLTF
TRBV11-2	TRBJ1-1	-	TRBD1	TGTGCCAGCAGCTTAGTGGGCCGACAGGGCCCTGAAGCTTTCTTT	CASSLVGRQGPEAFF
TRBV4-3	TRBJ2-1	-	TRBD2	TGCGCCAGCAGCCAAGATGGAGCGGGAGGCTCCTACAATGAGCAGTTCTTC	CASSQDGAGGSYNEQFF
TRBV28	TRBJ2-7	-	-	TGTGCCAGCAGCCTTGGATGGGCCTCCTACGAGCAGTACTTC	CASSLGWASYEQYF
TRBV7-2	TRBJ1-2	-	TRBD1	TGTGCCAGCAGCTCCGACAGGGGTGGACATGGCTACACCTTC	CASSSDRGGHGYTF
TRBV6-1	TRBJ1-2	-	TRBD1	TGTGCCAGCAGTGAACAACCGGACAGGAGCTATGGCTACACCTTC	CASSEQPDRSYGYTF
TRBV27	TRBJ2-1	many	TRBD2	TGTGCCAGCAGTTTACGGGAGGGCGGGGATGAGCAGTTCTTC	CASSLREGGDEQFF
TRBV21-1	TRBJ2-7	few	-	TGTGCCAGCAGCAAAGGTGGCTCCGAACACGAGCAGTACTTC	CASSKGGSEHEQYF
TRBV6-5	TRBJ1-5	-	-	TGTGCCAGCAGTCAGGTTCTCAAGGGGCAGCCCCAGCATTTT	CASSQVLKGQPQHF
TRBV6-4	TRBJ2-2	-	TRBD1	TGTGCCAGCAGTCGTGGACAGGGGCCTAACACCGGGGAGCTGTTTTTT	CASSRGQGPNTGELFF
TRBV9	TRBJ2-1	-	TRBD1	TGTGCCAGCAGCGTAACAGGGGGCGTCTCCTACAATGAGCAGTTCTTC	CASSVTGGVSYNEQFF
TRBV28	TRBJ2-7	-	-	TGTGCCAGCAGTTCCTCTTTCAGGGAGCAGTACTTC	CASSSSFREQYF
TRBV6-5	TRBJ1-2	once	-	TGTGCCAGCAGTTTAGACGACAGAACGTATGGCTACACCTTC	CASSLDDRTYGYTF
TRBV28	TRBJ2-1	many	TRBD2	TGTGCCAGCAGTTTTCCCTCGACTAGCGCTTCCTACAATGAGCAGTTCTTC	CASSFPSTSASYNEQFF
TRBV5-1	TRBJ2-5	-	-	TGCGCCAGCAGCTTGGCAGGGAAGACCCAGTACTTC	CASSLAGKTQYF
TRBV7-8	TRBJ2-7	-	-	TGTGCCAGCAACTCTAACTCCTACGAGCAGTACTTC	CASNSNSYEQYF
TRBV7-2	TRBJ2-7	-	-	TGTGCCAGCAGCTTGGCGGGCCCATCCTACGAGCAGTACTTC	CASSLAGPSYEQYF
TRBV12-3/TRBV12-4	TRBJ1-5	-	-	TGTGCCAGCAGTTTACGGGGAGATCAGCCCCAGCATTTT	CASSLRGDQPQHF
TRBV28	TRBJ2-1	-	TRBD2	TGTGCCAGTGATAGCGGGAGTTCTGAGCAGTTCTTC	CASDSGSSEQFF